This T cell receptor (beta chain) was documented in a study of immune heterogeneity within non-small cell lung tumors. Study-level background: With respect to histology, the tumors encompassed several squamous cell carcinomas, around eleven non-squamous carcinomas and 1 not otherwise specified. Findings of the study overall: Clonotypes of T-cell receptor beta found at high frequency were largely distinct between individual patients.

Template material for each sample was 500 to 600 ng of bulk tumor genomic DNA. Surgery yielded several widely spaced biopsies per primary tumor. Surgery that was curative in intent was performed on patients with untreated, newly diagnosed non-small cell lung cancer. Newly diagnosed non-small cell lung cancer patients undergoing curative-intent surgery served as donors. Multiplex PCR with 32 V and 13 J primers amplified TCR beta CDR3. TCRdb ran MiXCR on the multiplex PCR reads and lists one entry per CDR3 protein. Among tens of thousands of distinct CDR3 sequences listed, 25% to 35% were seen once. This CDR3 has 13 amino acids. CDR1 is SGHAT and CDR2 is FQNNGV in the germline V gene. V was clipped by 0 bases and J by 7 bases, with 4 bases between them. This clonotype has a count of ten or more. The antigen remains undetermined.

Sequenced input: lung tumor tissue. This sequence joins TRBV11-2 and TRBJ1-6; D is unresolved. The clonotype was recovered from a man aged 40-55 years with non-small cell lung cancer. The chain's CDR3 is CASSLDANSPLHF. CDR3 bases: TGTGCCAGCAGCTTAGATGCGAATTCACCCCTCCACTTT. Full variable domain (outside the CDR3, taken from reference TRBV11-2 and TRBJ1-6): EAGVAQSPRYKIIEKRQSVAFWCNPISGHATLYWYQQILGQGPKLLIQFQNNGVVDDSQLPKDRFSAERLKGVDSTLKIQPAKLEDSAVYLCASSLDANSPLHFGNGTRLTVT.